A selection of T cell receptor beta chains follows, all from one sample in a study of blood T cell repertoires in COVID-19. Measured with immunoSEQ multiplex PCR; TCRdb has only the in-frame clones, and not every one. Here the sample spans tens of thousands of clones, 75% to 90% being singletons. The sample consisted of peripheral blood. These receptors all come from a woman in her fifties or sixties with active COVID-19. The CDR3 runs from the conserved cysteine through the conserved F or W. The D gene is left open where the match is weak. Clone size is shown for a subset of rows, as once, few, many or a class of expanded clone.

v_call	j_call	clone_size	d_call	cdr3_nt	cdr3_aa
TRBV7-3	TRBJ1-2	-	TRBD1	TGTGCCAGCAGCTCTGGGACAGGGGGCGGCTACACCTTC	CASSSGTGGGYTF
TRBV5-8	TRBJ2-5	-	TRBD2	TGTGCCAGCACCCTGAGGGGAGGGGAGACCCAGTACTTC	CASTLRGGETQYF
TRBV6-1	TRBJ2-2	-	-	TGTGCCAGCACTGACCGGTGGGGAGAAGGCACCGGGGAGCTGTTTTTT	CASTDRWGEGTGELFF
TRBV4-1	TRBJ1-1	once	TRBD1	TGCGCCAGCAGCCCCGAAGACCTTAGGACAGGGCGGGCTTTCTTT	CASSPEDLRTGRAFF
TRBV29-1	TRBJ1-2	few	-	TGCAGCTTCCAGGAGGGGAGCTATGGCTACACCTTC	CSFQEGSYGYTF
TRBV6-6	TRBJ2-2	-	TRBD1	TGTGCCAGCAGACGAGCCTATTTGGGACAGGGTGGAGCCGGGGAGCTGTTTTTT	CASRRAYLGQGGAGELFF
TRBV6-5	TRBJ1-2	-	-	TGTGCCAGCAGTTTGAGGGAAAACTATGGCTACACCTTC	CASSLRENYGYTF
TRBV15	TRBJ1-5	-	-	TGTGCCACCAGCATTATACAGGGCCTTCTTAGCAATCAGCCCCAGCATTTT	CATSIIQGLLSNQPQHF
TRBV25-1	TRBJ1-5	-	TRBD1	TGTGCCAGCAGCCAGACAGGGGAAGGTCAGCCCCAGCATTTT	CASSQTGEGQPQHF
TRBV6-4	TRBJ2-1	-	TRBD2	TGTGCCAGCAGTGACAGGCTAGCGGGAGGCTACTTCTACAATGAGCAGTTCTTC	CASSDRLAGGYFYNEQFF
TRBV7-3	TRBJ2-5	-	-	TGTGCCAGCAGTCCCGAAGGGGGAAGGGAGACCCAGTACTTC	CASSPEGGRETQYF
TRBV7-9	TRBJ2-1	-	-	TGTGCCAGCAGCGCTGCTGCGGGGCTGGATCTCTACAATGAGCAGTTCTTC	CASSAAAGLDLYNEQFF
TRBV6-5	TRBJ2-2	-	TRBD1	TGTGCCAGCAGTTACGTAACAGGGGGCGCTCGGGGGGAGCTGTTTTTT	CASSYVTGGARGELFF
TRBV10-3	TRBJ2-1	once	TRBD2	TGTGCCATCCGGGGGACTAGCGGGAGCCCTGAGCAGTTCTTC	CAIRGTSGSPEQFF
TRBV7-3	TRBJ1-1	-	TRBD1	TGTGCCAGCAGCTTCGACAGGGGGGACACTGAAGCTTTCTTT	CASSFDRGDTEAFF
TRBV2	TRBJ1-5	-	TRBD1	TGTGCCAGCAGTGAGGGGACAGGGGGCGGTCAGCCCCAGCATTTT	CASSEGTGGGQPQHF
TRBV12-5	TRBJ2-1	-	-	TGTGCTAGTGGCGTTCCGGGCGCGGACTTCTCCTACAATGAGCAGTTCTTC	CASGVPGADFSYNEQFF
TRBV27	TRBJ1-2	-	TRBD1	TGTGCCAGCAGTTCTCCCTCGGGACAGGGAGGTTATGGCTACACCTTC	CASSSPSGQGGYGYTF
TRBV27	TRBJ1-2	-	TRBD1	TGTGCCAGCAGTAACGGGACAGGGGATCCTACTAACTATGGCTACACCTTC	CASSNGTGDPTNYGYTF
TRBV5-6	TRBJ2-5	-	TRBD1	TGTGCCAGCAGCCCGGGACAGGGGGTTGAGACCCAGTACTTC	CASSPGQGVETQYF
TRBV5-1	TRBJ2-1	-	TRBD2	TGCGCCAGCAGCTTAGCTAGCGGGTCCAGCTCCTACAATGAGCAGTTCTTC	CASSLASGSSSYNEQFF
TRBV2	TRBJ2-3	-	TRBD2	TGTGCCAGCAGTGGCGTAGCGGGAGGGCCAAGACAAGATACGCAGTATTTT	CASSGVAGGPRQDTQYF
TRBV15	TRBJ2-7	once	TRBD1	TGTGCCACCAGCAGAGGAGGACAGGGGGCGGTCGAGCAGTACTTC	CATSRGGQGAVEQYF
TRBV7-9	TRBJ2-5	-	TRBD1	TGTGCCAGCAGCCCCGGGACAGGGTCTCTTAACCCCTCTTGGACCCAGTACTTC	CASSPGTGSLNPSWTQYF